The present entry profiles one T cell receptor beta chain with its context. The CDR3 has 14 amino acids. The junction had 4 bases not matched to a gene; V was cut back by 6 bases and J by 5 bases. Germline assignment: CDR1 MDHEN and CDR2 SYDVKM. These data come from a study of shared clonotypes between healthy human individuals. Genomic DNA (from each subset) was split evenly across several immunoSEQ plates. The table came from immunoSEQ multiplex PCR; TCRdb's copy has only in-frame clones and leaves some out. The sample shows approximately 500,000 clones, around 74% of them seen only once. V is TRBV28 and J is TRBJ1-6, with 7 bases identical to TRBD1. This clonotype was sampled from a woman in her forties in good health. Some clones in this sample may be carry-over from other donors' samples. The sequenced material came from PBMCs. In DNA, the CDR3 is TGTGCCAGCAGACTTACAGGGGATAATTCACCCCTCCACTTT. This translates into CASRLTGDNSPLHF.